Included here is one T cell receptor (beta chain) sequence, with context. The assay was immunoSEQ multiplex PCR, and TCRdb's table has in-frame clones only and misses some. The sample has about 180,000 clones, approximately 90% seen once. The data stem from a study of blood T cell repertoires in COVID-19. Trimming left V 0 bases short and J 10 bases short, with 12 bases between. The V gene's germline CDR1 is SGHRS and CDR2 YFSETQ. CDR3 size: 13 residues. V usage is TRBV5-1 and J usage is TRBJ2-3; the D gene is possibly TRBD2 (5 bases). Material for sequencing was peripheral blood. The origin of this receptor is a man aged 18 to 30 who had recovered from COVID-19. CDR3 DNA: TGCGCCAGCAGCTTGGAAGGAAGGGAGTCGCAGTATTTT. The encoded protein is CASSLEGRESQYF.